This T cell receptor (beta chain) appears in the sequencing data of a study of T cells in Graves' hyperthyroidism and ophthalmopathy. Study results and limitations: The model forecast ophthalmopathy, anticipating it by a median around 6.9 months before onset.

This clonotype came up a few times. The antigen remains unidentified. Germline values: CDR1 MRHNA, CDR2 SNTAGT. The CDR3 is 14 amino acids. Losses at the gene ends were 3 bases for V and 7 bases for J; bases not matched to a gene: 6. RNA transcripts were the template for amplifying TCR beta CDR3 regions. Primed by the HTBI set, a first-round RT-PCR was run on the TCR CDR3. One entry per CDR3 protein results from TCRdb running MiXCR on the multiplex PCR reads. This table holds some 650,000 distinct CDR3 sequences, about a sixth found once. The TCR sequence derives from a woman in her 40s with Graves' ophthalmopathy. The rearrangement uses TRBV6-4 and TRBJ2-1; TRBD1 agrees at 7 bases. Sequencing used blood. The CDR3 bases are TGTGCCAGCAGTGAGAAGGGGGCGCCAAATGAGCAGTTCTTC. It yields the protein CASSEKGAPNEQFF.